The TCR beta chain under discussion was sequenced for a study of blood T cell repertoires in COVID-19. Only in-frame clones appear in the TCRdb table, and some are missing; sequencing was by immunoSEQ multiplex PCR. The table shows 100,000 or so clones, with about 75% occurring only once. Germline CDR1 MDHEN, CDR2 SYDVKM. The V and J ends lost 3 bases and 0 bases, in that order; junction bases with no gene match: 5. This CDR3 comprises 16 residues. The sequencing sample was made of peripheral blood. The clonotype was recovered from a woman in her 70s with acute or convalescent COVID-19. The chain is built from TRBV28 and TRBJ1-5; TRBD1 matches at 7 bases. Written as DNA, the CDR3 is TGTGCCAGCAGTTTTCGCAGGGGGTTTAGCAATCAGCCCCAGCATTTT. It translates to CASSFRRGFSNQPQHF.